This paragraph covers one T cell receptor beta chain sequence. The antigen this receptor binds is unknown. Base quality data are lacking; no much larger clone is found one base away. The Immunoverse kit was used to build TCR libraries from roughly 370 ng RNA, with molecular barcoded adaptors covering alpha/delta and beta/gamma chains. TCR library preparation used the same RNA that went into transcriptome sequencing. Sequencing of the TCR libraries was done on an Illumina HiSeq 4000 with 2 x 150 cycles. The published analysis was carried out like this. Using MiXCR, which included quality filtering and error correction, TCR reads were aligned to human V, D, J and C references and then assembled into CDR3 clonotypes. Clonotype counts and gene usage diversity were analyzed with the tcR package in R. Raw mapping reads were checked after the RNA-seq reads had been mapped by STAR aligner version 2.5.3a onto the human GRCh37 genome. IR-seq fastq files were randomly downsampled with Seqtk 1.3 to test the effect of sequencing depth on detected clonotypes. Using fastp trimming at Q25 and MiXCR clonotype assembly, TCRdb reanalyzed the public sequencing data and kept in-frame beta chains. Rows merge per CDR3 protein into single entries with the most common DNA and genes. In this record, the V and J calls reflect TCRdb's handling and not the investigators' own analysis. The table for this sample lists tens of thousands of distinct CDR3 sequences; about 21% of them were counted only once. Over 13% of the sample belongs to the ten largest clones.

This sample is part of a study of read filtering for tumor transcriptome and immune sequencing (dated by TCRdb to about 2020). Regarding the complete study: The cohort was composed of about 16 male and approximately 15 female patients, with a mean age of approximately 70 years and an age range of roughly 47 to 90. By revised international staging, about 8 patients were R-ISS I, some 17 were R-ISS II and more than five were R-ISS III. After DNase treatment, whole-transcriptome libraries were prepared using the TruSeq RNA Access Library Prep Kit. Per sample, about 4.05 to 10.27 million TCR-region mapped reads were obtained with IR-seq, compared with only roughly 75 to 1,400 with RNA-seq. Using the same bone marrow samples, the study compared TCR repertoires obtained by targeted immune repertoire sequencing with those obtained by bulk whole-transcriptome sequencing. As a main aim, a read-filtering strategy for immune repertoire data was addressed, with the specific question being whether clonotypes supported by a single read should be removed.

General findings and caveats noted by the study authors: When single-read clonotypes were removed, the proportions of shared clonotypes in IR-seq and RNA-seq correlated more strongly. IR-seq captured clonotypes at much higher depth and more reliably than RNA-seq, and smaller IR-seq throughput sufficed to identify most shared clonotypes. Single-read clonotypes made up roughly four fifths of clonotypes but roughly 3.5% of total reads in IR-seq, and 74.6% of clonotypes and around 45% of reads in RNA-seq. The sorted CD138-negative fraction was composed of a mixed bone marrow immune population rather than of purified T cells.

Every patient had bone marrow sampled at the time of active disease. Isolation of bone marrow mononuclear cells was performed by Ficoll-Hypaque density gradient centrifugation. Myeloma plasma cells were removed and CD138-negative cells were collected by negative selection after labeling with CD138 magnetic microbeads on a MACS separator. Flow cytometry with CD138 antibodies on an Attune NxT was used to check how pure the isolated cells were. TRIzol reagent was used to extract total RNA, and a NanoDrop spectrophotometer was used to quantify the extracted RNA. For each patient, paired RNA-seq and IR-seq were run on the CD138-negative bone marrow sample from that patient. Material: a population of CD138-negative cells sorted from bone marrow. The sample's cell subset or site label, decoded: bone marrow mononuclear cells depleted of CD138+ plasma/myeloma cells by negative magnetic selection. The receptor comes from a donor over 35 with multiple myeloma.

The sequence in DNA is TGTGCCAGCAGCTTAGCGCGGGGGAGTCCCTACAATGAGCAGTTCTTC. This encodes CASSLARGSPYNEQFF. The chain was built from TRBV7-6 and TRBJ2-1; 7 junctional bases match TRBD2. The CDR3 has 16 amino acids, counting the end cysteine and phenylalanine. CDR3 DNA is the only sequence kept; it has 48 bases, read in frame from the first base. V has 0 bases trimmed and J has 2 bases trimmed; junction bases matching no gene number 4. CDR1 and CDR2 were assigned from the germline V gene as SGHVS and FNYEAQ.